The 16 T cell receptor beta chains presented below share a single source sample, sequenced in a study of PD-1 blockade in classical Hodgkin lymphoma. The method was immunoSEQ multiplex PCR; TCRdb's version includes in-frame clones alone and lacks a portion of them. The profile shows fewer than 25,000 clones, nearly 80% of them singletons. Following autologous stem cell transplantation, relapse occurred in every patient, and exposure to brentuximab vedotin varied. This specimen consisted of peripheral blood mononuclear cells (PBMCs), obtained at baseline. The receptors were gathered from a human donor with classical Hodgkin lymphoma.

The chain couples TRBV7-2 to TRBJ2-7; 11 bases agree with TRBD1. This CDR3 is built from 14 residues. The ends lost 6 bases at V and 4 bases at J; junction bases unmatched: 5. The V gene's germline CDR1 is SGHTA and CDR2 FQGNSA. The CDR3 coding sequence is TGTGCCAGCAGAGCGGACAGGGGGCCTTACGAGCAGTACTTC. This sequence encodes CASRADRGPYEQYF. Full variable domain (missing parts from reference TRBV7-2 and TRBJ2-7): GAGVSQSPSNKVTEKGKDVELRCDPISGHTALYWYRQSLGQGLEFLIYFQGNSAPDKSGLPSDRFSAERTGGSVSTLTIQRTQQEDSAVYLCASRADRGPYEQYFGPGTRLTVT.

The gene calls are TRBV5-1 and TRBJ2-1; D is perhaps TRBD2 (5 bases). Germline CDR1 is SGHRS and CDR2 is YFSETQ. The CDR3 is made up of 16 amino acids. V lost 3 bases and J 2 bases, leaving 15 bases between the germline ends. CDR3: CASSSSPAGAYNEQFF. The CDR3 DNA reads as TGCGCCAGCAGCTCGTCCCCTGCGGGCGCCTACAATGAGCAGTTCTTC.

The rearrangement joins TRBV18 to TRBJ1-5; 7 nucleotides agree with TRBD1. Trimming removed 3 bases from V and 5 bases from J; junction bases left unmatched: 10. Germline V gene data show CDR1 as KGHSH and CDR2 as LQKENI. The CDR3 length is 16 residues. In DNA, the CDR3 is TGTGCCAGCTCACCTCGAGGACAGGTTCGGGATCAGCCCCAGCATTTT. It codes for CASSPRGQVRDQPQHF.

The gene calls are TRBV11-3 and TRBJ2-5, with 12 positions matching TRBD2. V was clipped by 5 bases and J by 1 base; unmatched bases: 5. CDR3 length: 16 residues. Germline V lookup: CDR1 SGHNT, CDR2 YENEEA. The CDR3 protein is CASSPRTSGAQETQYF. CDR3 nucleotide sequence: TGTGCCAGCAGCCCGCGGACTAGCGGGGCCCAAGAGACCCAGTACTTC.

V is TRBV28 and J is TRBJ2-5, with 7 bases identical to TRBD2. V dropped 2 bases and J dropped 1; count of bases not matched to a gene: 7. This CDR3 contains 16 residues. Germline CDR1 is MDHEN and CDR2 is SYDVKM. For the CDR3, the DNA is TGTGCCAGCAGTTTAGGCTTACAGCGGGGCCAAGAGACCCAGTACTTC. Its translation: CASSLGLQRGQETQYF.

This clone was observed a handful of times. V is TRBV14 and J is TRBJ2-7; D perhaps matches TRBD1 (7 bases). The CDR3 has 14 amino acids. Per the germline V gene, CDR1 is SGHDN and CDR2 is FVKESK. The germline V and J ends were trimmed by 4 bases and 5 bases, with 15 bases remaining between them. CDR3 in DNA: TGTGCCAGCAGCCCGAACAGGGGAGGCAACGAGCAGTACTTC. Its translation is CASSPNRGGNEQYF.

The chain links TRBV11-2 to TRBJ1-6; 7 bases are shared with TRBD1. With 2 bases clipped from V and 7 bases from J, the junction kept 2 bases outside the gene matches. CDR3 length: 14 amino acids. Looked up from germline, CDR1 is SGHAT and CDR2 is FQNNGV. CDR3 protein: CASSLRQGNSPLHF. Written as DNA, the CDR3 is TGTGCCAGCAGCTTACGACAGGGAAATTCACCCCTCCACTTT.

The chain recombines TRBV21-1 with TRBJ1-5; the table's D call TRBD1 went unverified against the DNA. TRBV21-1 is listed as a pseudogene. CDR3 length: 15 residues. This chain's CDR3 is CASSKGTGVCQPQHF. The CDR3 DNA reads TGTGCCAGCAGCAAGGGGACAGGGGTATGTCAGCCCCAGCATTTT.

This clone was seen more than once but under ten times. The V call is TRBV29-1, the J call TRBJ1-2; TRBD1 is a possible D gene (5 bases). The CDR3 has 15 residues. Trimming shortened V by 6 bases and J by 5 bases, and 22 bases separated the two germline ends. Germline CDR1 and CDR2: SQVTM and ANQGSEA. CDR3 nucleotide sequence: TGCAGCGTCCCGGAATCAGGGACGGCCCCTTATGGCTACACCTTC. It specifies CSVPESGTAPYGYTF.

CDR3 region: CASSRPTSGGAETTDTQYF. The CDR3 DNA is TGTGCCAGCAGCAGACCGACTAGCGGGGGGGCGGAAACAACAGATACGCAGTATTTT. The chain carries TRBV21-1 and TRBJ2-3; the table's D call TRBD2 went unverified against the DNA. TRBV21-1 is a pseudogene. This CDR3 spans 19 amino acids.

The chain has TRBV6-5 and TRBJ1-1; D might be TRBD1 (6 bases). V was trimmed by 0 bases and J by 1 base, leaving 12 bases between them. This CDR3 comprises 16 residues. Germline V CDR1 and CDR2: MNHEY, SVGAGI. As DNA, the CDR3 is TGTGCCAGCAGTTACTCGTTACAGGGCGGGAACACTGAAGCTTTCTTT. This translates into CASSYSLQGGNTEAFF.

The chain couples TRBV30 to TRBJ1-4, with D unresolved. Germline loops: CDR1 GTSNPN, CDR2 SVGIG (reference sequence). V was shortened by 1 base and J by 7 bases, with 10 bases between the two germline ends. The CDR3 length is 13 residues. The CDR3 here is CAWSGVAGEKLFF. The CDR3 region has the DNA TGTGCCTGGAGTGGAGTTGCAGGTGAAAAACTGTTTTTT.

This chain uses TRBV5-1 with TRBJ1-1, with 8 bases matching TRBD1. J was trimmed by 4 bases and V by 0 bases; bases with no gene match: 8. The germline CDR1 and CDR2 sequences are SGHRS and YFSETQ. CDR3 length: 16 amino acids. CDR3 in amino acids: CASSLGTGQGSTEAFF. The CDR3 DNA reads TGCGCCAGCAGCTTGGGGACAGGGCAAGGGAGCACTGAAGCTTTCTTT.

The chain uses TRBV14 and TRBJ2-7, with unresolved D. The V end lost 2 bases, the J end lost 3 bases, and 8 bases lay between the germline ends. Germline CDR1 is SGHDN and CDR2 is FVKESK. CDR3 length equals 13 residues. The CDR3 protein is CASSQSAYYEQYF. In DNA form, the CDR3 reads TGTGCCAGCAGCCAAAGTGCTTACTACGAGCAGTACTTC.

This clone showed up just once. This chain links TRBV9 with TRBJ2-3; D perhaps matches TRBD2 (7 bases). V gave up 0 bases and J gave up 3 bases, with 17 bases separating them. The germline CDR1 and CDR2 sequences are SGDLS and YYNGEE. The CDR3 is 17 amino acids. The CDR3 DNA reads as TGTGCCAGCAGCGTAGGTTGGGGGCGGGGGCGTACAGATACGCAGTATTTT. Encoded protein: CASSVGWGRGRTDTQYF.

By share, this clone counts as medium-sized (0.01 to 0.1%). The J gene is TRBJ1-6, the V gene TRBV5-6; 9 bases map to TRBD1. CDR3 size: 17 residues. Germline loops: CDR1 SGHDT, CDR2 YYEEEE. After removal of 5 bases from V and 1 base from J, the junction contained 7 bases not matched to a gene. CDR3 sequence: CASRVGTGKSYNSPLHF. DNA for the CDR3: TGTGCCAGCAGGGTGGGGACAGGGAAGTCCTATAATTCACCCCTCCACTTT.